A selection of T cell receptor beta chains follows, all from one sample in a study of blood T cells in healthy people across ages. TCRdb reprocessed the 5' RACE reads via MiXCR and lists one record per CDR3 protein. The data show under 2,000,000 distinct CDR3 sequences, roughly 52% seen once. The sample comprised blood. These receptors came from a woman between 40 and 55 years old in good health. CDR3s include the opening cysteine and the closing phenylalanine or tryptophan. The D gene is left open where the match is weak. Expanded clones are given a class, and other clones once, few, many or no size at all.

clone_size: -; v_call: TRBV7-2; d_call: TRBD1; j_call: TRBJ2-3; cdr3_aa: CASNPDRGTGTQYF; cdr3_nt: TGTGCCAGCAACCCCGACAGGGGCACAGGTACACAGTATTTT
clone_size: few; v_call: TRBV20-1; d_call: -; j_call: TRBJ2-3; cdr3_aa: CSAGRTVAGGTDTQYF; cdr3_nt: TGCAGTGCGGGCCGGACCGTCGCAGGGGGCACAGATACGCAGTATTTT
clone_size: many; v_call: TRBV4-3; d_call: TRBD1; j_call: TRBJ2-5; cdr3_aa: CASSQDLGQGLTQYF; cdr3_nt: TGCGCCAGCAGCCAAGATTTGGGACAGGGCTTGACCCAGTACTTC
clone_size: -; v_call: TRBV12-3/TRBV12-4; d_call: -; j_call: TRBJ2-5; cdr3_aa: CASSSWNPSKQTQYF; cdr3_nt: TGTGCCAGCAGTTCTTGGAACCCCTCCAAGCAGACCCAGTACTTC
clone_size: -; v_call: TRBV15; d_call: -; j_call: TRBJ1-1; cdr3_aa: CATSIPRAAYTEAFF; cdr3_nt: TGTGCCACCAGCATCCCCCGCGCGGCTTACACTGAAGCTTTCTTT
clone_size: -; v_call: TRBV9; d_call: TRBD1; j_call: TRBJ1-2; cdr3_aa: CASTGGGNYGYTF; cdr3_nt: TGTGCCAGCACAGGGGGCGGTAACTATGGCTACACCTTC
clone_size: -; v_call: TRBV15; d_call: TRBD2; j_call: TRBJ2-5; cdr3_aa: CATSTSGGGNYNEQYF; cdr3_nt: TGTGCCACCAGCACTAGCGGGGGGGGCAACTACAATGAGCAGTACTTC
clone_size: -; v_call: TRBV3-1; d_call: -; j_call: TRBJ2-5; cdr3_aa: CACTIRENQETQYF; cdr3_nt: TGTGCCTGCACGATCAGGGAAAACCAAGAGACCCAGTACTTC
clone_size: -; v_call: TRBV20-1; d_call: TRBD2; j_call: TRBJ2-7; cdr3_aa: CSARDLRSSGGALYEQYF; cdr3_nt: TGCAGTGCTAGAGATCTAAGGTCTAGCGGGGGGGCATTGTACGAGCAGTACTTC
clone_size: few; v_call: TRBV29-1; d_call: TRBD2; j_call: TRBJ2-4; cdr3_aa: CSATHAPGGGYIQYF; cdr3_nt: TGCAGCGCCACTCATGCCCCTGGCGGGGGATACATTCAGTACTTC
clone_size: -; v_call: TRBV12-3/TRBV12-4; d_call: TRBD1; j_call: TRBJ2-5; cdr3_aa: CASRPRTGLETQYF; cdr3_nt: TGTGCCAGCAGACCGCGGACAGGGTTGGAGACCCAGTACTTC
clone_size: few; v_call: TRBV7-2; d_call: -; j_call: TRBJ2-3; cdr3_aa: CASSPGGWQDTQYF; cdr3_nt: TGTGCCAGCAGCCCCGGGGGCTGGCAAGATACGCAGTATTTT
clone_size: -; v_call: TRBV7-3; d_call: -; j_call: TRBJ2-7; cdr3_aa: CASILTPPSSYEQYF; cdr3_nt: TGTGCCAGCATCCTAACTCCTCCCAGCTCCTACGAGCAGTACTTC
clone_size: -; v_call: TRBV7-3; d_call: -; j_call: TRBJ2-1; cdr3_aa: CASSTKRGSDEQFF; cdr3_nt: TGTGCCAGCAGCACGAAGAGGGGCAGCGATGAGCAGTTCTTC
clone_size: many; v_call: TRBV5-1; d_call: TRBD2; j_call: TRBJ2-5; cdr3_aa: CASSRGTSGQETQYF; cdr3_nt: TGCGCCAGCAGCAGAGGGACTAGCGGACAAGAGACCCAGTACTTC
clone_size: few; v_call: TRBV7-2; d_call: TRBD2; j_call: TRBJ2-1; cdr3_aa: CASSRPSGGADNEQFF; cdr3_nt: TGTGCCAGCAGCCGTCCTAGCGGGGGGGCCGACAATGAGCAGTTCTTC
clone_size: -; v_call: TRBV20-1; d_call: -; j_call: TRBJ2-1; cdr3_aa: CSARSPGARGGEQFF; cdr3_nt: TGCAGTGCTAGGTCCCCGGGGGCGCGAGGTGGTGAGCAGTTCTTC
clone_size: few; v_call: TRBV6-5; d_call: -; j_call: TRBJ1-2; cdr3_aa: CASSYRGRNRYGYTF; cdr3_nt: TGTGCCAGCAGTTACCGGGGCAGGAATCGCTATGGCTACACCTTC
clone_size: few; v_call: TRBV20-1; d_call: -; j_call: TRBJ2-7; cdr3_aa: CSAGLRLGEQYF; cdr3_nt: TGCAGTGCGGGGTTAAGGCTAGGCGAGCAGTACTTC
clone_size: -; v_call: TRBV29-1; d_call: TRBD1; j_call: TRBJ2-1; cdr3_aa: CSVSGQLITDTQFF; cdr3_nt: TGCAGCGTATCGGGACAGCTCATCACAGATACGCAGTTCTTC
clone_size: -; v_call: TRBV4-2; d_call: TRBD2; j_call: TRBJ2-5; cdr3_aa: CASSHSSGGNNEQYF; cdr3_nt: TGTGCCAGCAGCCATTCAAGCGGGGGGAACAATGAGCAGTACTTC
clone_size: few; v_call: TRBV2; d_call: TRBD2; j_call: TRBJ2-5; cdr3_aa: CASREILRTSGETQYF; cdr3_nt: TGTGCCAGCAGGGAGATATTACGGACTAGCGGCGAGACCCAGTACTTC
clone_size: -; v_call: TRBV28; d_call: -; j_call: TRBJ2-1; cdr3_aa: CASSFVQGVSYNEQFF; cdr3_nt: TGTGCCAGCAGTTTTGTTCAGGGAGTTTCCTACAATGAGCAGTTCTTC
clone_size: few; v_call: TRBV10-3; d_call: TRBD1; j_call: TRBJ1-2; cdr3_aa: CAISEDRGYGYTF; cdr3_nt: TGTGCCATCAGTGAGGACAGGGGCTATGGCTACACCTTC
clone_size: -; v_call: TRBV28; d_call: -; j_call: TRBJ1-5; cdr3_aa: CASSPGGGMSNQPQHF; cdr3_nt: TGTGCCAGCAGCCCCGGGGGGGGAATGAGCAATCAGCCCCAGCATTTT
clone_size: few; v_call: TRBV7-8; d_call: -; j_call: TRBJ2-1; cdr3_aa: CASSLAHGTGNEQFF; cdr3_nt: TGTGCCAGCAGCTTAGCGCATGGGACGGGGAATGAGCAGTTCTTC
clone_size: -; v_call: TRBV6-5; d_call: -; j_call: TRBJ1-5; cdr3_aa: CASSYDPDRNQPQHF; cdr3_nt: TGTGCCAGCAGTTACGATCCGGACAGAAACCAGCCCCAGCATTTT
clone_size: -; v_call: TRBV12-3/TRBV12-4; d_call: -; j_call: TRBJ2-7; cdr3_aa: CASSGGGQLLYEQYF; cdr3_nt: TGTGCCAGCAGTGGGGGGGGGCAGCTGTTGTACGAGCAGTACTTC
clone_size: -; v_call: TRBV12-3/TRBV12-4; d_call: TRBD1; j_call: TRBJ1-1; cdr3_aa: CASSPGQGVWTEAFF; cdr3_nt: TGTGCCAGCAGTCCTGGACAGGGAGTATGGACTGAAGCTTTCTTT
clone_size: -; v_call: TRBV29-1; d_call: -; j_call: TRBJ2-1; cdr3_aa: CSGNRLYNEQFF; cdr3_nt: TGCAGCGGAAACAGGCTTTACAATGAGCAGTTCTTC
clone_size: -; v_call: TRBV12-3/TRBV12-4; d_call: -; j_call: TRBJ1-4; cdr3_aa: CASIRGDNEKLFF; cdr3_nt: TGTGCCAGCATAAGGGGCGACAATGAAAAACTGTTTTTT
clone_size: -; v_call: TRBV5-1; d_call: TRBD2; j_call: TRBJ2-1; cdr3_aa: CASSWVLSGGNEQFF; cdr3_nt: TGCGCCAGCAGCTGGGTCCTCAGCGGGGGCAATGAGCAGTTCTTC
clone_size: -; v_call: TRBV12-3/TRBV12-4; d_call: -; j_call: TRBJ2-4; cdr3_aa: CASSAPPLAKNIQYF; cdr3_nt: TGTGCCAGCAGTGCCCCTCCCCTAGCCAAAAACATTCAGTACTTC
clone_size: -; v_call: TRBV7-3; d_call: -; j_call: TRBJ2-1; cdr3_aa: CASNGRDVSYNEQFF; cdr3_nt: TGTGCCAGCAACGGCCGGGACGTCTCCTACAATGAGCAGTTCTTC
clone_size: few; v_call: TRBV7-9; d_call: -; j_call: TRBJ1-2; cdr3_aa: CASSLSGRNSYGYTF; cdr3_nt: TGTGCCAGCAGCTTATCGGGCAGGAACTCCTATGGCTACACCTTC
clone_size: -; v_call: TRBV10-2; d_call: -; j_call: TRBJ2-2; cdr3_aa: CASSVIRGGTGELFF; cdr3_nt: TGCGCCAGCAGTGTTATCAGAGGGGGGACCGGGGAGCTGTTTTTT
clone_size: -; v_call: TRBV7-8; d_call: TRBD1; j_call: TRBJ1-5; cdr3_aa: CASSSGQGRRGNQPQHF; cdr3_nt: TGTGCCAGCAGCTCCGGACAGGGAAGAAGAGGCAATCAGCCCCAGCATTTT
clone_size: -; v_call: TRBV25-1; d_call: -; j_call: TRBJ1-2; cdr3_aa: CASSKGANYGYTF; cdr3_nt: TGTGCCAGCAGTAAAGGAGCTAACTATGGCTACACCTTC
clone_size: -; v_call: TRBV6-2/TRBV6-3; d_call: -; j_call: TRBJ2-3; cdr3_aa: CASRPFATDTQYF; cdr3_nt: TGTGCCAGCAGGCCCTTCGCCACAGATACGCAGTATTTT
clone_size: few; v_call: TRBV7-2; d_call: TRBD2; j_call: TRBJ2-3; cdr3_aa: CASSSMTSRTDTQYF; cdr3_nt: TGTGCCAGCAGCTCCATGACTAGCCGGACAGATACGCAGTATTTT
clone_size: once; v_call: TRBV10-3; d_call: -; j_call: TRBJ1-6; cdr3_aa: CAISARSHNSPLHF; cdr3_nt: TGTGCCATCAGTGCCCGAAGCCATAATTCACCCCTCCACTTT
clone_size: -; v_call: TRBV9; d_call: -; j_call: TRBJ2-5; cdr3_aa: CASSVAQGNEQYF; cdr3_nt: TGTGCCAGCAGCGTAGCACAGGGCAATGAGCAGTACTTC
clone_size: few; v_call: TRBV4-2; d_call: TRBD1; j_call: TRBJ2-1; cdr3_aa: CASSQVDRGAYNEQFF; cdr3_nt: TGTGCCAGCAGCCAAGTTGACAGGGGAGCCTACAATGAGCAGTTCTTC
clone_size: few; v_call: TRBV6-6; d_call: -; j_call: TRBJ2-3; cdr3_aa: CASSYSNGDTQYF; cdr3_nt: TGTGCCAGCAGTTACTCGAACGGGGATACGCAGTATTTT
clone_size: -; v_call: TRBV6-5; d_call: TRBD1; j_call: TRBJ2-5; cdr3_aa: CASKKGWTGIQETQYF; cdr3_nt: TGTGCCAGCAAGAAGGGGTGGACAGGGATCCAAGAGACCCAGTACTTC
clone_size: few; v_call: TRBV27; d_call: -; j_call: TRBJ2-3; cdr3_aa: CASAGVGRPGTDTQYF; cdr3_nt: TGTGCCAGCGCCGGTGTAGGGAGACCAGGCACAGATACGCAGTATTTT